This TCR beta chain was documented in a study of blood T cell repertoires in COVID-19. Study overall: Some COVID-19 samples were acute and others convalescent; all came from the United States, Italy and Spain. Sources were T cells, B-cell-depleted T cells, or PBMCs; the material itself was cDNA or gDNA.

Under the authors' procedure: Cell counts per sample came from amplifying reference gene primers. Clones were sequenced by immunoSEQ multiplex PCR, and TCRdb holds only the in-frame ones, with some missing. V, J and clone size were drawn from that table, and D and trimming were deduced from the DNA. The data contain tens of thousands of clones, roughly 90% of them singletons. The clonotype originates from a man aged 50-59 years with active or convalescent COVID-19. The sequencing sample was made of peripheral blood.

The CDR3 DNA reads as TGTGCCAGCAGTGAAGACCGACTAGCGGGACGCAATGAGCAGTTCTTC. Its protein product is CASSEDRLAGRNEQFF. The chain recombines TRBV2 with TRBJ2-1, with TRBD2 matching 11 bases. Per germline, CDR1 SNHLY and CDR2 FYNNEI. CDR3 length: 16 amino acids. J was trimmed by 6 bases and V by 1 base; bases with no gene match: 5.